The clone carrying this T cell receptor beta chain has a count of ten or more. This entry is derived from a study of human T cells and chemical hapten exposure. Study in general: Patients received weekly diphenylcyclopropenone doses to the scalp throughout the approximately 24-week study. On the upper back, patch tests were applied with 0.01% DPC and read at 6 days. Patients, a majority of them female, were diagnosed with alopecia areata, totalis or universalis.

TCRdb recomputed calls from the RACE reads with MiXCR, one row per CDR3 protein. The table includes roughly 90,000 distinct CDR3 sequences, 9.6% detected once. The time point denotes: pre-sensitization, week 0. Treatment meaning: therapeutic diphenylcyclopropenone sensitization with weekly scalp DPC. The sequencing here drew on whole blood, taken in connection with sensitization to the hapten diphenylcyclopropenone (DPC). The TCR originated in a woman aged 40 to 49 with alopecia areata. Some clones in this sample may be carry-over from other donors' samples.

As DNA, the CDR3 is TGTGCCAGCAGTCTGAGGGGACTCCAAGAGACCCAGTACTTC. Translated, it gives CASSLRGLQETQYF. The rearrangement uses TRBV6-5 and TRBJ2-5; the D gene is possibly TRBD2 (6 bases). Germline loops: CDR1 MNHEY, CDR2 SVGAGI. V lost 5 bases, J lost 1 base, and 11 bases lay in between. The CDR3 runs to 14 residues.